Presented here are 30 T cell receptor beta chains from one specimen sequenced in a study of T cell responses to AZD1222 COVID-19 vaccine (dated by TCRdb to the early 2020s). Library prep was done by the immunoSEQ multiplex PCR assay. TCRdb took over this immuneACCESS table, retaining in-frame rearrangements with V and J assigned. Such tables are incomplete; in checked studies, under half of the missing clones stem from an unresolved V gene, and the remainder is unexplained. This sample holds over 110,000 clones; 85% to 95% were observed only once. Jointly, the top ten make up 9% to 15% of the sample. The sample's time point label, in plain terms: sample from adult after SARS-CoV-2 infection, after symptom onset. The specimen comprised peripheral blood, sampled after recovery from COVID-19. The receptor set was obtained from an adult who had recovered from COVID-19.

The chain has TRBV7-9 and TRBJ2-1; 8 nucleotides line up with TRBD1. V lost 3 bases and J lost 5; bases outside the gene matches: 15. CDR1 is SEHNR, CDR2 FQNEAQ, per germline (reference sequence). This CDR3 has 18 residues. CDR3 amino acids: CASSLMTTTGDRDNEQFF. Here the CDR3 DNA reads TGTGCCAGCAGCTTGATGACGACGACAGGGGATCGGGACAATGAGCAGTTCTTC.

CDR3 amino acids: CASSEGSNYGYTF. The CDR3 coding sequence is TGTGCCAGCAGTGAGGGCAGTAACTATGGCTACACCTTC. The chain couples TRBV2 to TRBJ1-2, with no clear D. Germline lookup yields CDR1 SNHLY and CDR2 FYNNEI. This CDR3 contains 13 residues. Deletions cut 3 bases from V and 1 base from J, with 6 bases between.

The chain has TRBV6-5 and TRBJ2-7; D might be TRBD1 (6 bases). The V gene's germline CDR1 is MNHEY and CDR2 SVGAGI. V was cut by 2 bases and J by 5 bases, with 13 bases left in between. This CDR3 region has 14 residues. CDR3 in amino acids: CASSYRGIVNEQYF. CDR3 in DNA: TGTGCCAGCAGTTACAGGGGGATCGTGAACGAGCAGTACTTC.

The chain has TRBV12-3 or TRBV12-4 and TRBJ2-1; D perhaps matches TRBD2 (5 bases). Trimming cost V 5 bases and J 10 bases, with 12 bases left between them. The CDR3 runs to 12 residues. The CDR3: CASSQTGVEQFF. CDR3 nucleotide sequence: TGTGCCAGCAGTCAGACCGGGGTCGAGCAGTTCTTC.

The J gene is TRBJ1-5, the V gene TRBV24-1; tentative D call: TRBD1 (6 bases). Germline V gives CDR1 KGHDR, CDR2 SFDVKD. Trimming pared 4 bases from V and 0 bases from J, leaving 15 bases between. The CDR3 spans 17 residues. CDR3 sequence reads: CATSDHRGQYSNQPQHF. CDR3 coding DNA: TGTGCCACCAGTGACCACAGAGGACAGTATAGCAATCAGCCCCAGCATTTT.

Points on this clone: Additional DNA sequences in this sample encode the identical CDR3. The genes are TRBV5-1 and TRBJ2-2; the match to TRBD2 covers 9 bases. The CDR3 has 15 residues. J lost 0 bases, V lost 7 bases, and 4 bases had no gene match. Looked up from germline, CDR1 is SGHRS and CDR2 is YFSETQ. The CDR3 DNA reads TGCGCCAGCTCTTCTAGCGGGACGAACACCGGGGAGCTGTTTTTT. Translated, it gives CASSSSGTNTGELFF. The full variable domain, in which reference TRBV5-1 and TRBJ2-2 provide the parts outside the CDR3, is KAGVTQTPRYLIKTRGQQVTLSCSPISGHRSVSWYQQTPGQGLQFLFEYFSETQRNKGNFPGRFSGRQFSNSRSEMNVSTLELGDSALYLCASSSSGTNTGELFFGEGSRLTVL.

The chain has TRBV30 and TRBJ2-7; 11 positions agree with TRBD2. The V and J ends lost 4 bases and 3 bases, in that order; junction bases with no gene match: 2. This CDR3 contains 13 residues. From germline, CDR1 is GTSNPN and CDR2 SVGIG (reference sequence). The CDR3, as DNA: TGTGCCTGGATGGGGACTAGCGGCTACGAGCAGTACTTC. As protein: CAWMGTSGYEQYF.

The chain combines TRBV9 with TRBJ2-7, with D perhaps assigned TRBD1 or TRBD2 (5 bases each). Trimming left V 3 bases short and J 1 base short, with 14 bases between. CDR1 is SGDLS and CDR2 is YYNGEE in the germline V gene. This CDR3 has 15 amino acids. The CDR3 nucleotides are TGTGCCAGCAGCGCCGCCGACAGCGGTTCCTACGAGCAGTACTTC. It yields the protein CASSAADSGSYEQYF.

This chain connects TRBV7-2 to TRBJ2-1, with 9 nucleotides matching TRBD2. The CDR3 covers 15 residues. V dropped 2 bases and J dropped 2; count of bases not matched to a gene: 1. CDR1 is SGHTA and CDR2 is FQGNSA in the germline V gene. The CDR3 sequence: CASSLIAGAYNEQFF. CDR3 in DNA: TGTGCCAGCAGCTTAATAGCGGGGGCCTACAATGAGCAGTTCTTC.

The chain couples TRBV6-1 to TRBJ2-7, with 7 bases identical to TRBD2. The CDR3 is 15 amino acids. Germline loops: CDR1 MNHNS, CDR2 SASEGT. The V and J ends lost 1 base and 3 bases, in that order; junction bases with no gene match: 6. CDR3 sequence: CASSEVLAVNYEQYF. The CDR3 coding sequence is TGTGCCAGCAGTGAAGTGCTAGCGGTGAACTACGAGCAGTACTTC.

This chain uses TRBV3-1 (or the pseudogene TRBV3-2) with TRBJ2-7; D might be TRBD1 (5 bases). Germline assignment: CDR1 LGHDT and CDR2 YNNKEL (reference sequence). The CDR3 consists of 17 residues. Trimming left V 1 base short and J 3 bases short, with 19 bases between. CDR3 DNA sequence: TGTGCCAGCAGCCAAGCGGATCTGGGGCGAGGTGACTACGAGCAGTACTTC. It yields the protein CASSQADLGRGDYEQYF.

The chain is built from TRBV18 and TRBJ1-3; 8 bases are shared with TRBD1. The CDR3 runs to 17 residues. V lost 4 bases to trimming and J lost 0 bases; unmatched junction nucleotides: 8. CDR1 is KGHSH, CDR2 LQKENI, per germline. The CDR3 DNA follows: TGTGCCAGCTCACAGGATCAGGGGGCAAGCTCTGGAAACACCATATATTTT. Translation: CASSQDQGASSGNTIYF. The full variable domain, completed using reference TRBV18 and TRBJ1-3, is NAGVMQNPRHLVRRRGQEARLRCSPMKGHSHVYWYRQLPEEGLKFMVYLQKENIIDESGMPKERFSAEFPKEGPSILRIQQVVRGDSAAYFCASSQDQGASSGNTIYFGEGSWLTVV.

The genes are TRBV7-3 and TRBJ1-5; perhaps TRBD1 as D (6 bases). The CDR3 consists of 13 residues. Germline CDR1 and CDR2: SGHTA and FQGTGA. V dropped 8 bases and J dropped 1 base, with 9 bases sitting between them. The CDR3, as DNA: TGTGCCAGCGGGGGGCCGAGCAATCAGCCCCAGCATTTT. Protein product: CASGGPSNQPQHF.

The chain combines TRBV7-2 with TRBJ1-5; 9 nucleotides line up with TRBD1. This CDR3 comprises 15 residues. CDR1 SGHTA and CDR2 FQGNSA come from the germline V gene. J gave up 7 bases and V 7 bases, and 11 bases lay outside the gene matches. CDR3 bases: TGTGCCAGCACCCCCCCGGGACAGGGTAACCAGCCCCAGCATTTT. It encodes CASTPPGQGNQPQHF. The full variable domain, its missing parts supplied by reference TRBV7-2 and TRBJ1-5, is GAGVSQSPSNKVTEKGKDVELRCDPISGHTALYWYRQSLGQGLEFLIYFQGNSAPDKSGLPSDRFSAERTGGSVSTLTIQRTQQEDSAVYLCASTPPGQGNQPQHFGDGTRLSIL.

V is TRBV19 and J is TRBJ2-1; unclear D gene. Germline values: CDR1 LNHDA, CDR2 SQIVND (reference sequence). V gave up 4 bases and J gave up 7 bases, with 5 bases separating them. The CDR3 loop spans 11 amino acids. The CDR3 DNA reads TGTGCCAGTAGTAGGGGTAATGAGCAGTTCTTC. It yields the protein CASSRGNEQFF.

A few counts support this clone. V and J are TRBV14 and TRBJ1-2; 9 bases are a match to TRBD1. Germline-derived CDR1 and CDR2 are SGHDN and FVKESK. The CDR3 covers 14 residues. Unmatched junction bases numbered 11, after V lost 8 bases and J lost 7 bases. CDR3 sequence: CASSIDRGFGGYTF. The DNA of the CDR3 is TGTGCCAGCTCGATCGACAGGGGGTTCGGTGGCTACACCTTC.

The chain recombines TRBV19 with TRBJ2-7; 9 bases agree with TRBD2. V shed 6 bases, J shed 0 bases, and the junction held 15 bases outside the gene matches. The CDR3 contains 18 residues. From germline, CDR1 is LNHDA and CDR2 SQIVND (reference sequence). The CDR3 spells CASRIGGRAGGISYEQYF. The CDR3 DNA follows: TGTGCCAGTAGAATTGGCGGGAGGGCCGGAGGGATCTCCTACGAGCAGTACTTC. The full variable domain, completed using reference TRBV19 and TRBJ2-7, is DGGITQSPKYLFRKEGQNVTLSCEQNLNHDAMYWYRQDPGQGLRLIYYSQIVNDFQKGDIAEGYSVSREKKESFPLTVTSAQKNPTAFYLCASRIGGRAGGISYEQYFGPGTRLTVT.

The genes are TRBV19 and TRBJ1-5; TRBD1 matches 8 bases. V shed 2 bases and J 0 bases; nucleotides not matched to a gene: 0. Germline V CDR1 and CDR2: LNHDA, SQIVND (reference sequence). The CDR3 is made up of 15 amino acids. CDR3 sequence reads: CASSIQGASNQPQHF. CDR3 DNA: TGTGCCAGTAGTATACAGGGGGCTAGCAATCAGCCCCAGCATTTT.

The V and J genes are TRBV7-6 and TRBJ2-1; TRBD1 might be the D (6 bases). Trimming pared 4 bases from V and 1 base from J, leaving 11 bases between. This CDR3 is 15 amino acids long. CDR1 and CDR2 (germline): SGHVS, FNYEAQ. The CDR3 loop is CASSSGQRSYNEQFF. Written as DNA, the CDR3 is TGTGCCAGCAGCTCCGGACAGCGTTCCTACAATGAGCAGTTCTTC.

This clone was picked up one time. The CDR3, as DNA: TGTGCCAGCAGCAGGGGGGTAGCGGCTAACACAGATACGCAGTATTTT. This encodes CASSRGVAANTDTQYF. The rearrangement links TRBV7-2 to TRBJ2-3, with D perhaps assigned TRBD1 or TRBD2 (6 bases each). The CDR3 has 16 amino acids. Germline loops: CDR1 SGHTA, CDR2 FQGNSA. Trimming left V 5 bases short and J 2 bases short, with 17 bases between.

The chain combines TRBV19 with TRBJ1-1; D possibly corresponds to TRBD1 (5 bases). Trimming took 5 bases from V and 1 from J, leaving 11 bases between them. This CDR3 has 14 amino acids. CDR1 and CDR2 from the germline V gene are LNHDA and SQIVND (reference sequence). Here the CDR3 reads CASSSGPRNTEAFF. The CDR3 nucleotides are TGTGCCAGTAGTTCGGGACCTCGGAACACTGAAGCTTTCTTT.

This sequence joins TRBV5-1 and TRBJ2-3; tentative D call: TRBD2 (6 bases). The germline CDR1 and CDR2 sequences are SGHRS and YFSETQ. Deletions cut 0 bases from V and 3 bases from J, with 14 bases between. The CDR3 length is 16 residues. In DNA form, the CDR3 reads TGCGCCAGCAGCTTGGCCTCTGGTAGCGGAACAGATACGCAGTATTTT. This encodes CASSLASGSGTDTQYF.

V usage is TRBV18 and J usage is TRBJ2-1; the match to TRBD1 covers 8 bases. This CDR3 has 15 residues. The ends lost 4 bases at V and 2 bases at J; junction bases unmatched: 4. Germline V gene lookup returns CDR1 KGHSH and CDR2 LQKENI. This chain's CDR3 is CASSLGQGPYNEQFF. DNA of the CDR3: TGTGCCAGCTCACTCGGACAGGGACCCTACAATGAGCAGTTCTTC.

The chain recombines TRBV27 with TRBJ2-7, with D perhaps being TRBD1 or TRBD2 (6 bases each). The CDR3 consists of 14 residues. In germline, CDR1 is MNHEY, CDR2 SMNVEV (reference sequence). V gave up 7 bases and J gave up 3 bases, with 16 bases separating them. CDR3 sequence: CASTKGGTNYEQYF. Here the CDR3 DNA reads TGTGCCAGCACCAAGGGGGGAACCAACTACGAGCAGTACTTC.

The V gene is TRBV28, the J gene TRBJ2-3; D is possibly TRBD1 (6 bases). CDR3 size: 16 residues. The V end lost 3 bases, the J end lost 4 bases, and 17 bases lay between the germline ends. In germline, CDR1 is MDHEN, CDR2 SYDVKM. The CDR3 bases are TGTGCCAGCAGTTTGGTGGGGGCGCAAGGCGCAGATACGCAGTATTTT. Translating it yields CASSLVGAQGADTQYF.

This clone was detected once. V is TRBV5-8 and J is TRBJ1-1, with 7 nucleotides matching TRBD1. The CDR3 is made up of 14 amino acids. The junction had 2 bases not matched to a gene; V was cut back by 3 bases and J by 0 bases. Germline V CDR1 and CDR2: SGHTS, YDEGEE. CDR3 loop: CASSWTGMNTEAFF. The DNA of the CDR3 is TGTGCCAGCAGCTGGACAGGCATGAACACTGAAGCTTTCTTT.

The chain joins TRBV5-5 to TRBJ1-2; no definite D call. The length of the CDR3 is 13 residues. V lost 5 bases, J lost 4 bases, and 12 bases lay in between. The germline V gene encodes CDR1 SGHKS and CDR2 YYEKEE (reference sequence). CDR3 amino acids: CASRLGPPYGYTF. CDR3 coding DNA: TGTGCCAGCAGGCTAGGACCTCCCTATGGCTACACCTTC. Full variable domain (missing parts from reference TRBV5-5 and TRBJ1-2): DAGVTQSPTHLIKTRGQQVTLRCSPISGHKSVSWYQQVLGQGPQFIFQYYEKEERGRGNFPDRFSARQFPNYSSELNVNALLLGDSALYLCASRLGPPYGYTFGSGTRLTVV.

V gene TRBV11-2 combines with J gene TRBJ2-7; no reliable D call. The germline V gene has CDR1 SGHAT and CDR2 FQNNGV. Trimming left V 6 bases short and J 4 bases short, with 16 bases between. CDR3 length: 14 amino acids. The CDR3: CASSATRTGYEQYF. CDR3 bases: TGTGCCAGCAGTGCTACACGGACGGGTTACGAGCAGTACTTC.

The chain couples TRBV7-8 to TRBJ1-2, with D maybe TRBD1 (5 bases). Deletions cut 6 bases from V and 2 bases from J, with 22 bases between. The CDR3 is made up of 17 amino acids. Germline CDR1 SGHVS, CDR2 FQNEAQ. This CDR3 reads CASSKRPQGPTNYGYTF. As DNA, the CDR3 is TGTGCCAGCAGTAAGAGGCCCCAGGGCCCCACGAACTATGGCTACACCTTC.

The table lists this clone with a count of one. The chain employs TRBV28 and TRBJ2-1; 11 positions agree with TRBD2. Germline trimming cut 1 base from V and 0 bases from J; bases unmatched to any gene: 8. This CDR3 region has 19 residues. Germline CDR1 MDHEN, CDR2 SYDVKM. This CDR3 is CASSLLIAGGRLSYNEQFF. CDR3 in DNA: TGTGCCAGCAGTTTATTGATAGCGGGAGGGAGACTCTCCTACAATGAGCAGTTCTTC.